This passage covers 20 T cell receptor beta chains from one sample sequenced in a study of control samples from healthy donors and cancer patients. The repertoire was sequenced with immunoSEQ multiplex PCR; TCRdb's copy has only in-frame clones and lacks some. The profile shows 150,000 or so clones, roughly 94% of them singletons. The material sequenced was PBMCs. The receptors shown here come from a man between 60 and 75 years old with colorectal cancer.

The rearrangement joins TRBV9 to TRBJ1-2, with D uncertain. This CDR3 has 13 residues. Germline V lookup: CDR1 SGDLS, CDR2 YYNGEE. The V gene lost 0 bases and the J gene lost 3 bases, with 6 bases spanning the gap. CDR3: CASSVGTDYGYTF. CDR3 DNA sequence: TGTGCCAGCAGCGTAGGGACGGACTATGGCTACACCTTC.

This clone was recorded only once. The rearrangement links TRBV5-1 to TRBJ2-2; a weak D match, TRBD1 (5 bases). Germline CDR1 reads SGHRS; CDR2 reads YFSETQ. V gave up 4 bases and J gave up 0 bases, with 10 bases separating them. This CDR3 is built from 15 residues. CDR3 amino acids: CASSLTGANTGELFF. The DNA of the CDR3 is TGCGCCAGCAGCCTAACAGGCGCGAACACCGGGGAGCTGTTTTTT. Full variable domain (remainder filled in from reference TRBV5-1 and TRBJ2-2): KAGVTQTPRYLIKTRGQQVTLSCSPISGHRSVSWYQQTPGQGLQFLFEYFSETQRNKGNFPGRFSGRQFSNSRSEMNVSTLELGDSALYLCASSLTGANTGELFFGEGSRLTVL.

This chain connects TRBV27 to TRBJ2-7; 7 bases map to TRBD1. The CDR3 covers 16 residues. The V gene end was trimmed by 4 bases and the J gene end by 4 bases; junction bases not matched to a gene: 13. Germline V lookup: CDR1 MNHEY, CDR2 SMNVEV (reference sequence). The CDR3 sequence: CASSYYRQGTTYEQYF. CDR3 coding DNA: TGTGCCAGCAGTTATTACCGACAGGGTACGACGTACGAGCAGTACTTC.

The V call is TRBV7-6, the J call TRBJ1-4; a possible D gene is TRBD1 (5 bases). V lost 5 bases to trimming and J lost 7 bases, with 17 bases between them. In germline, CDR1 is SGHVS, CDR2 FNYEAQ. The CDR3 is 15 amino acids. CDR3 sequence (DNA): TGTGCCAGCAGCCCAAGAGGACAATTCGGTGAAAAACTGTTTTTT. It specifies CASSPRGQFGEKLFF. Full variable domain (missing parts from reference TRBV7-6 and TRBJ1-4): GAGVSQSPRYKVTKRGQDVALRCDPISGHVSLYWYRQALGQGPEFLTYFNYEAQQDKSGLPNDRFSAERPEGSISTLTIQRTEQRDSAMYRCASSPRGQFGEKLFFGSGTQLSVL.

This clone is a singleton in its sample. J is TRBJ2-7 and V is TRBV2; D possibly corresponds to TRBD2 (6 bases). V was pared by 6 bases and J by 3 bases, with 15 bases between. The germline CDR1 and CDR2 sequences are SNHLY and FYNNEI. The CDR3 runs 14 residues. CDR3 sequence: CASREGLGGYEQYF. Written as DNA, the CDR3 is TGTGCCAGCAGGGAGGGACTTGGGGGCTACGAGCAGTACTTC.

CDR3 sequence reads: CASSRSSYNSPLHF. The CDR3 region has the DNA TGTGCCAGCAGCCGGAGCTCCTATAATTCACCCCTCCACTTT. The chain has TRBV11-2 and TRBJ1-6; D remains unclear. The germline gives CDR1 SGHAT, CDR2 FQNNGV. The CDR3 consists of 14 residues. V lost 5 bases, J lost 0 bases, and 5 bases lay in between. The full variable domain, in which reference TRBV11-2 and TRBJ1-6 provide the parts outside the CDR3, is EAGVAQSPRYKIIEKRQSVAFWCNPISGHATLYWYQQILGQGPKLLIQFQNNGVVDDSQLPKDRFSAERLKGVDSTLKIQPAKLEDSAVYLCASSRSSYNSPLHFGNGTRLTVT.

The chain combines TRBV4-1 with TRBJ1-6; D unclear. This CDR3 has 16 residues. The germline V gene encodes CDR1 MGHRA and CDR2 YSYEKL. Trimming removed 3 bases from V and 10 bases from J, with 19 bases in between. As DNA, the CDR3 is TGCGCCAGCAGCCAGGACCCCCCGGGAGCCTTATCACCCCTCCACTTT. Translation gives CASSQDPPGALSPLHF.

The chain links TRBV4-1 to TRBJ1-2; TRBD1 matches at 7 bases. With 11 bases clipped from V and 6 bases from J, the junction kept 9 bases outside the gene matches. The CDR3 covers 12 residues. In germline, CDR1 is MGHRA, CDR2 YSYEKL. DNA for the CDR3: TGCGCCGCTAGGGGAGGGGGCGATGGCTACACCTTC. Residues: CAARGGGDGYTF.

V is TRBV20-1 and J is TRBJ2-7; D could derive from TRBD1 or TRBD2 (5 bases each). The CDR3 is 11 amino acids. Trimming removed 3 bases at V and 3 bases at J, with 6 bases between. In germline, CDR1 is DFQATT, CDR2 SNEGSKA (reference sequence). The CDR3 nucleotides read TGCAGTGCTAGGGGGGTCTACGAGCAGTACTTC. Protein product: CSARGVYEQYF.

The chain employs TRBV29-1 and TRBJ1-2; no clear D. Trimming left V 2 bases short and J 0 bases short, with 10 bases between. The CDR3 spans 14 residues. Looked up from germline, CDR1 is SQVTM and CDR2 is ANQGSEA. CDR3 nucleotides: TGCAGCGTTGAAAACGGGCATCCTAACTATGGCTACACCTTC. Its translation is CSVENGHPNYGYTF.

The chain links TRBV28 to TRBJ1-2, with 8 bases aligning to TRBD1. The CDR3 covers 12 residues. Germline V gene lookup returns CDR1 MDHEN and CDR2 SYDVKM. After removal of 5 bases from V and 8 bases from J, the junction contained 4 bases not matched to a gene. CDR3: CASSDAGGGYTF. The CDR3 bases are TGTGCCAGCAGTGACGCAGGGGGCGGCTACACCTTC.

This chain uses TRBV24-1 with TRBJ2-7; 9 nucleotides line up with TRBD1. This CDR3 region has 14 residues. CDR1 and CDR2 from the germline V gene are KGHDR and SFDVKD. V shed 3 bases and J 5 bases; nucleotides not matched to a gene: 4. CDR3 region: CATSDVQGADEQYF. CDR3 in DNA: TGTGCCACCAGTGATGTACAGGGGGCCGACGAGCAGTACTTC.

The chain recombines TRBV2 with TRBJ1-2; D gene uncertain. This CDR3 contains 13 residues. The V end was cut by 8 bases, the J end by 8 bases, with 18 bases between. Germline V gives CDR1 SNHLY, CDR2 FYNNEI. The CDR3 DNA is TGTGCCAGCTCCGCCTTGGGAGCCCAGGGCTACACCTTC. It yields the protein CASSALGAQGYTF.

The J gene is TRBJ2-7, the V gene TRBV2; unclear D gene. Trimming cost V 0 bases and J 2 bases, with 8 bases left between them. This CDR3 is built from 14 residues. Per germline, CDR1 SNHLY and CDR2 FYNNEI. The CDR3 nucleotides read TGTGCCAGCAGTGAAGCCAGATTTCCCTACGAGCAGTACTTC. Amino acid sequence: CASSEARFPYEQYF.

This clone was counted only a few times. The rearrangement joins TRBV11-2 to TRBJ1-2; no clear D gene. Deletions cut 4 bases from V and 8 bases from J, with 23 bases between. The CDR3 has 16 residues. Germline CDR1 SGHAT, CDR2 FQNNGV. The CDR3 DNA is TGTGCCAGCAGCTCCCTCACGGGAGCTCGATCCTCGGGCTACACCTTC. Translating gives CASSSLTGARSSGYTF. The variable domain in full, with the rest retrieved from reference TRBV11-2 and TRBJ1-2, is EAGVAQSPRYKIIEKRQSVAFWCNPISGHATLYWYQQILGQGPKLLIQFQNNGVVDDSQLPKDRFSAERLKGVDSTLKIQPAKLEDSAVYLCASSSLTGARSSGYTFGSGTRLTVV.

A note on this clone: This same CDR3 is encoded by further DNA sequences in the sample. The gene calls are TRBV11-2 and TRBJ2-7; no reliable D call. The germline CDR1 and CDR2 sequences are SGHAT and FQNNGV. The CDR3 spans 12 residues. Trimming shortened V by 1 base and J by 5 bases, and 6 bases separated the two germline ends. The CDR3 region is CASSLGLDEQYF. In DNA form, the CDR3 reads TGTGCCAGCAGCTTAGGTTTGGACGAGCAGTACTTC.

This clone was observed once. The chain links TRBV6-5 to TRBJ2-7; no definite D call. Germline V CDR1 and CDR2: MNHEY, SVGAGI. The CDR3 length is 13 residues. Between the trimmed V and J ends, which lost 6 bases and 0 bases, there was a span of 9 bases. This chain's CDR3 is CASRRTGSYEQYF. CDR3 DNA: TGTGCCAGCAGGAGGACGGGCTCCTACGAGCAGTACTTC.

Only one count was recorded for this clone. J is TRBJ1-6 and V is TRBV7-9; D not certain. In germline, CDR1 is SEHNR, CDR2 FQNEAQ (reference sequence). The CDR3 length is 15 residues. V was clipped by 1 base and J by 7 bases, with 11 bases between them. This CDR3 reads CASSLDDLRNSPLHF. CDR3 in DNA: TGTGCCAGCAGCTTAGATGATCTGAGAAATTCACCCCTCCACTTT.

The chain uses TRBV27 and TRBJ1-2, with 7 nucleotides matching TRBD1. This CDR3 is 14 amino acids long. CDR1 MNHEY and CDR2 SMNVEV come from the germline V gene (reference sequence). V lost 4 bases to trimming and J lost 3 bases; unmatched junction nucleotides: 5. This CDR3 is CASSSSQGDYGYTF. Here the CDR3 DNA reads TGTGCCAGCAGTTCCTCCCAGGGGGACTATGGCTACACCTTC.

This chain joins TRBV28 and TRBJ1-2; no reliable D call. The V gene lost 7 bases and the J gene lost 2 bases, with 14 bases spanning the gap. CDR3 length: 14 residues. Germline V gene data show CDR1 as MDHEN and CDR2 as SYDVKM. CDR3 loop: CASTLGTGNYGYTF. The CDR3 DNA is TGTGCCAGCACCCTGGGCACCGGGAACTATGGCTACACCTTC.